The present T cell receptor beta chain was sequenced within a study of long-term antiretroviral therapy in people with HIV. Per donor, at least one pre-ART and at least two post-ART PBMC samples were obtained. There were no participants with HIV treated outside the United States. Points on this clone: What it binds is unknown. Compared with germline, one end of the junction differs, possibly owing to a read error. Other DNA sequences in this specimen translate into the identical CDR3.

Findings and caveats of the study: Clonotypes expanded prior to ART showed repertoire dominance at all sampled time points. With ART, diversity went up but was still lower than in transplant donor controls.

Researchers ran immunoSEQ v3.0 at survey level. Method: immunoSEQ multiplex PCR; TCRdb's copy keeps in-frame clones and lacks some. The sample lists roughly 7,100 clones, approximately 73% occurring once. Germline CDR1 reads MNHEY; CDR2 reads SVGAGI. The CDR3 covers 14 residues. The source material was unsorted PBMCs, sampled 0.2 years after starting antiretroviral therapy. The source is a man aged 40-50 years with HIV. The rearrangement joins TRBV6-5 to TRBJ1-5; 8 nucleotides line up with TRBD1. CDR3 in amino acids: CASSPGTGNQPQHF. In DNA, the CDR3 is TGTGCCAGCAGTCCTGGGACAGGTAATCAGCCTCAGCATTTT.